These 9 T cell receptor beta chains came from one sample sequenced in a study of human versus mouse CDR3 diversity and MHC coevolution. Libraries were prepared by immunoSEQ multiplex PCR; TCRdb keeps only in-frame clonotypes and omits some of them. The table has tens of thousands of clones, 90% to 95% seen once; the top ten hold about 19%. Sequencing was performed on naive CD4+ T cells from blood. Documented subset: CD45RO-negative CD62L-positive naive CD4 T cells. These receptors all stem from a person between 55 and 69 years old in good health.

The CDR3 region has the DNA TGTGCCAGCGCCCCCGGGTACAATGAGCAGTTCTTC. As protein: CASAPGYNEQFF. The chain recombines TRBV2 with TRBJ2-1, with D uncertain. V dropped 8 bases and J dropped 4 bases, with 9 bases sitting between them. The length of the CDR3 is 12 residues. The germline CDR1 and CDR2 sequences are SNHLY and FYNNEI.

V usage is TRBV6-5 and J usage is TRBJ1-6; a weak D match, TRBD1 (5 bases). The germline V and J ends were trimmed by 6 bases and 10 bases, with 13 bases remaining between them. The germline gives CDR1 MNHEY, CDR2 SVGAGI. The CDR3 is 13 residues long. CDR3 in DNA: TGTGCCAGCAGAGGGGACTTTCAATCACCCCTCCACTTT. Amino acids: CASRGDFQSPLHF.

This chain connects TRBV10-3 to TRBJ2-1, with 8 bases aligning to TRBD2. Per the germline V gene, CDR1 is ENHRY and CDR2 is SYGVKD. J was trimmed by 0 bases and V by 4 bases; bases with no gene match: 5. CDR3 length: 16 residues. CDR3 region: CAISGRAGASYNEQFF. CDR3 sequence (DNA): TGTGCCATCAGTGGGAGAGCGGGGGCCTCCTACAATGAGCAGTTCTTC.

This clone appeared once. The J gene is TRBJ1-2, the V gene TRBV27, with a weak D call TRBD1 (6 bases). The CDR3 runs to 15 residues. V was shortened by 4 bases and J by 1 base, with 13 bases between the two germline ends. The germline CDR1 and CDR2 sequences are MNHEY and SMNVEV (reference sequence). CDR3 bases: TGTGCCAGCAGTTACACAGGGACAAGTAACTATGGCTACACCTTC. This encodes CASSYTGTSNYGYTF.

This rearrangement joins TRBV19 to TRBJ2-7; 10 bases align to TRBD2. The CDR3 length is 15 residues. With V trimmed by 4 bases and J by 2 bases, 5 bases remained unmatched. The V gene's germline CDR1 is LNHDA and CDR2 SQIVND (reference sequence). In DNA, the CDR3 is TGTGCCAGTAGTACCCCAGCGGGAGGGCCCTACGAGCAGTACTTC. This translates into CASSTPAGGPYEQYF.

The CDR3 DNA is TGTGCCAGCAGCGCTAGCGGGAGCACAGATACGCAGTATTTT. Amino acid sequence: CASSASGSTDTQYF. This chain connects TRBV9 to TRBJ2-3, with TRBD2 matching 8 bases. Losses at the gene ends were 3 bases for V and 0 bases for J; bases not matched to a gene: 0. The CDR3 loop spans 14 amino acids. From germline, CDR1 is SGDLS and CDR2 YYNGEE.

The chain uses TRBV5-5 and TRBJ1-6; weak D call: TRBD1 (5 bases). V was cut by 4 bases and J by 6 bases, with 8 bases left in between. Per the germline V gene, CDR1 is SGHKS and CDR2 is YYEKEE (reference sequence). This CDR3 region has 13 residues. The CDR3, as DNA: TGTGCCAGCAGCCAGGGCGCTAATTCACCCCTCCACTTT. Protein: CASSQGANSPLHF. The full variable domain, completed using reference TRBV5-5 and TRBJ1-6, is DAGVTQSPTHLIKTRGQQVTLRCSPISGHKSVSWYQQVLGQGPQFIFQYYEKEERGRGNFPDRFSARQFPNYSSELNVNALLLGDSALYLCASSQGANSPLHFGNGTRLTVT.

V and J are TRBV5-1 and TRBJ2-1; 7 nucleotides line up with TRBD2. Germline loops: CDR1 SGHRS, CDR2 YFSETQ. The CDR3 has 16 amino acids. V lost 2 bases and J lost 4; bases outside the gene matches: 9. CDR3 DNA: TGCGCCAGCAGCTTTGTCTCGTCTAGCGGTTACAATGAGCAGTTCTTC. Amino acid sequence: CASSFVSSSGYNEQFF.

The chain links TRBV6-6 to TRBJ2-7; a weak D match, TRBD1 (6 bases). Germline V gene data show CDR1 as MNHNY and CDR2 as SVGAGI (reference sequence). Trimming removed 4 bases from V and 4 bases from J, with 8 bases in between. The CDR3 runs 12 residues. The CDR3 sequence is CASSSGVYEQYF. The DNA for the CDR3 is TGTGCCAGCAGTTCAGGGGTGTACGAGCAGTACTTC.